These T cell receptor beta chains were read from a single sample in a study of tumor-infiltrating lymphocytes in primary liver carcinoma. TCRdb reanalysed the multiplex PCR reads using MiXCR and keeps one entry per CDR3 protein. The top ten clones hold roughly an eighth of a sample with around 81,000 distinct CDR3 sequences, 65% to 75% of them seen once. Specimen: liver tumor tissue from sampling region 4. Receptor source: a woman aged 55-70 years with primary liver carcinoma and hepatitis B virus infection. Each CDR3 is given with its conserved first and last residue. A D gene is named only where the DNA matches it firmly. For some rows the clone size is stated as once, few or many, or as a class when expanded; others skip it.

clone_size: NA; v_call: TRBV7-9; j_call: TRBJ1-1; d_call: TRBD1; cdr3_aa: CASSPLHRGGTETFF; cdr3_nt: TGTGCCAGCAGCCCCCTCCACAGGGGGGGGACTGAAACTTTCTTT
clone_size: NA; v_call: TRBV18; j_call: TRBJ2-3; d_call: TRBD2; cdr3_aa: CASSRGSIDTQCF; cdr3_nt: TGTGCCAGCTCCCGCGGGAGTATAGATACGCAGTGTTTT
clone_size: once; v_call: TRBV6-1; j_call: TRBJ2-1; d_call: NA; cdr3_aa: CARNPDYYKEQFF; cdr3_nt: TGTGCCCGCAACCCTGACTATTACAAAGAGCAGTTCTTC
clone_size: NA; v_call: TRBV11-2; j_call: TRBJ2-3; d_call: NA; cdr3_aa: CTSSLTSMRDTQYF; cdr3_nt: TGTACCAGCAGCCTCACTAGTATGAGGGATACGCAGTATTTT
clone_size: NA; v_call: TRBV11-2; j_call: TRBJ2-1; d_call: NA; cdr3_aa: CASSLDQQGIVYKQQFF; cdr3_nt: TGTGCCAGCAGCCTAGATCAACAGGGTATAGTCTACAAACAGCAGTTCTTC
clone_size: NA; v_call: TRBV11-2; j_call: TRBJ2-1; d_call: NA; cdr3_aa: CANSLDQQCIVYNEQFF; cdr3_nt: TGTGCCAACAGCTTAGATCAGCAGTGTATAGTCTACAATGAGCAGTTCTTC
clone_size: NA; v_call: TRBV28; j_call: TRBJ2-2; d_call: TRBD2; cdr3_aa: CANSPGGGYTGELFF; cdr3_nt: TGTGCCAACAGCCCGGGGGGAGGGTATACCGGGGAGCTGTTTTTT
clone_size: many; v_call: TRBV7-9; j_call: TRBJ2-5; d_call: NA; cdr3_aa: CASSSQPVGQETQYF; cdr3_nt: TGTGCCAGCAGCTCCCAACCCGTGGGTCAAGAGACCCAGTACTTC
clone_size: NA; v_call: TRBV29-1; j_call: TRBJ2-3; d_call: NA; cdr3_aa: CSIETGGDTQYF; cdr3_nt: TGCAGCATTGAGACCGGGGGAGATACGCAGTATTTT
clone_size: once; v_call: TRBV6-2/TRBV6-3; j_call: TRBJ2-1; d_call: NA; cdr3_aa: CTSNPIEVNEQFF; cdr3_nt: TGTACCAGCAACCCGATCGAAGTCAATGAGCAGTTCTTC
clone_size: NA; v_call: TRBV12-3/TRBV12-4; j_call: TRBJ2-4; d_call: NA; cdr3_aa: CASSITIANNIQYF; cdr3_nt: TGTGCCAGCTCTATCACAATAGCCAACAACATTCAGTACTTC